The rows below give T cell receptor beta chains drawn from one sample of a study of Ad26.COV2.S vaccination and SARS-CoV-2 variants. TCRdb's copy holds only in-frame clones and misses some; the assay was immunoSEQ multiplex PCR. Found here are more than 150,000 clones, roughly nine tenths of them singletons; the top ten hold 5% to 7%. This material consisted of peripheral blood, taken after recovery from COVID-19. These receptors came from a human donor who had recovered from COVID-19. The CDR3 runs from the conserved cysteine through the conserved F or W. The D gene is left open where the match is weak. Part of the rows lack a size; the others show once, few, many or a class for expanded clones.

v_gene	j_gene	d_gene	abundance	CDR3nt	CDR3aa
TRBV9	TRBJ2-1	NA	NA	TGTGCCAGCAGCGTAGAAAGCTCCTACAATGAGCAGTTCTTC	CASSVESSYNEQFF
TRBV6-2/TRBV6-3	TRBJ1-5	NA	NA	TGTGCCAGCAGTTTCACAGGGAATCAGCCCCAGCATTTT	CASSFTGNQPQHF
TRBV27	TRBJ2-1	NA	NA	TGTGCCAGCAACCCCCAAAGCGGACTGTACAATGAGCAGTTCTTC	CASNPQSGLYNEQFF
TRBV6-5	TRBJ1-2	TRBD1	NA	TGTGCCAGCAGGGCTTCAGGGGGCGATGGCTACACCTTC	CASRASGGDGYTF
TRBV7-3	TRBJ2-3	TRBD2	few	TGTGCCAGCAGCCCACGGGGGGGCCTTACCGATACGCAGTATTTT	CASSPRGGLTDTQYF
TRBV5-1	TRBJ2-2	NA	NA	TGCGCCAGCAGCTTGCTTGGCGGGGAGCTGTTTTTT	CASSLLGGELFF
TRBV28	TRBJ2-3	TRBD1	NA	TGTGCCAGCAGTGCAGGGGGCTCAATAGATACGCAGTATTTT	CASSAGGSIDTQYF
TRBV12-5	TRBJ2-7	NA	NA	TGTGCTACGTTATTGGCTGGGTCGACGGAGCAGTACTTC	CATLLAGSTEQYF
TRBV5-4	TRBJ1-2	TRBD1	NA	TGTGCCAGCAGCTTGGTGGGAGGGGGCCTTGACTATGGCTACACCTTC	CASSLVGGGLDYGYTF
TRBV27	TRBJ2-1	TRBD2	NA	TGTGCCACCCTAAGCCCTAGCGGCGGGCAGTTCTTC	CATLSPSGGQFF